One T cell receptor (beta chain) is described in this entry. This sample is part of a study of blood T cell repertoires in COVID-19. About the study: Samples representing acute and convalescent COVID-19 were sourced from the United States, Italy and Spain.

Original handling: Using reference gene primer amplification, nucleated cell counts were estimated. Assay: immunoSEQ multiplex PCR; the TCRdb copy retains only in-frame clones and omits some. Clonal size and the V and J genes are those of that table, whereas D and trimming came from the DNA. The repertoire includes about 180,000 clones, 70% to 90% of them detected once, and about a tenth sits in the top ten. The V end lost 2 bases, the J end lost 5 bases, and 3 bases lay between the germline ends. Germline V CDR1 and CDR2: SGDLS, YYNGEE. The CDR3 runs 11 residues. The chain has TRBV9 and TRBJ2-3; D ambiguous. The source of this sequence is a human donor with active or convalescent COVID-19. The donor label of this sample is uncertain. Sequenced sample: peripheral blood. The CDR3 sequence is CASSVRDTQYF. CDR3 bases: TGTGCCAGCAGCGTGAGAGATACGCAGTATTTT.